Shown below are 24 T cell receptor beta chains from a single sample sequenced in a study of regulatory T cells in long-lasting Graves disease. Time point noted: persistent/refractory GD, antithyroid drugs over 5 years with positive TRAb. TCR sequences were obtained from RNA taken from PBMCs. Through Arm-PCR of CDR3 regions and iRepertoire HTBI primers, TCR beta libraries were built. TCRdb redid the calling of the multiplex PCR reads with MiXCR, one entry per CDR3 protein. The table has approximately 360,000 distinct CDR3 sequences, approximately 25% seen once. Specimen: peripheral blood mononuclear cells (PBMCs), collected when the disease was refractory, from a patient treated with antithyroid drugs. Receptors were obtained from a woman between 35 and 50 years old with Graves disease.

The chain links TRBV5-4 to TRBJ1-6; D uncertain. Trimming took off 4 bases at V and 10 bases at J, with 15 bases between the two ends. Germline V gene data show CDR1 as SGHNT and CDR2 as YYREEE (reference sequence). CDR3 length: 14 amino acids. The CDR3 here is CASSLSTAASPLHF. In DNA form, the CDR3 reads TGTGCCAGCAGCCTCTCAACGGCAGCATCACCCCTCCACTTT. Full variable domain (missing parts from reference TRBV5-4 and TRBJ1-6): ETGVTQSPTHLIKTRGQQVTLRCSSQSGHNTVSWYQQALGQGPQFIFQYYREEENGRGNFPPRFSGLQFPNYSSELNVNALELDDSALYLCASSLSTAASPLHFGNGTRLTVT.

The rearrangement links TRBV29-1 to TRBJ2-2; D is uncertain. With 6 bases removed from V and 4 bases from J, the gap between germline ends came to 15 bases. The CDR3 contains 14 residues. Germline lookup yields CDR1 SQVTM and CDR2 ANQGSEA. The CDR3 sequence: CSVTYPRSTGELFF. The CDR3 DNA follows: TGCAGCGTCACTTACCCCAGGTCCACCGGGGAGCTGTTTTTT.

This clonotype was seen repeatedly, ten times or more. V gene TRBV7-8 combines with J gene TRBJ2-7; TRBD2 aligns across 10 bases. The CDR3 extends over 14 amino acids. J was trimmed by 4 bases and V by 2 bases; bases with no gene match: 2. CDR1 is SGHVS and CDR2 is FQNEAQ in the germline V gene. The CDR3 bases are TGTGCCAGCAGCTTACTAGCGGGAGTATACGAGCAGTACTTC. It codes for CASSLLAGVYEQYF.

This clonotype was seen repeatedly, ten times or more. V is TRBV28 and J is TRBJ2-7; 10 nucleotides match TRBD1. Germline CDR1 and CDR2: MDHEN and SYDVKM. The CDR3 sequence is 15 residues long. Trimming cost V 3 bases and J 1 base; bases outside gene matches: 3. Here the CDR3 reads CASSFAGQGSYEQYF. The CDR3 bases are TGTGCCAGCAGTTTCGCGGGACAGGGGTCCTACGAGCAGTACTTC.

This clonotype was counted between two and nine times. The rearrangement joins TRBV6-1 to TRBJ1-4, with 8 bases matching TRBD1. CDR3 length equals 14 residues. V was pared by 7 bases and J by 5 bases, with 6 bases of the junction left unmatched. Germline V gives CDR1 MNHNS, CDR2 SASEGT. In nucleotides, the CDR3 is TGTGCCAGCACCCCGGACAGGGTGAATGAAAAACTGTTTTTT. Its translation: CASTPDRVNEKLFF.

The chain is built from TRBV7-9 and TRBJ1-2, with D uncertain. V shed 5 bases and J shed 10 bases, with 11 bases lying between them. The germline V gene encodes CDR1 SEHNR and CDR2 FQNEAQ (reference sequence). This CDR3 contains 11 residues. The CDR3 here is CASSRNLDYTF. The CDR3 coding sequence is TGTGCCAGCAGCCGCAATTTAGACTACACCTTC.

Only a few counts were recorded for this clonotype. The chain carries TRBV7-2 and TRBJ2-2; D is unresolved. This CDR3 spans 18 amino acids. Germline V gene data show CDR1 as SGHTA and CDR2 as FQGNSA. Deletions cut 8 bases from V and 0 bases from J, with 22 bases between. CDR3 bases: TGTGCCAGCGACTCTTATATTTCAGGTTTCCCGAACACCGGGGAGCTGTTTTTT. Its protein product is CASDSYISGFPNTGELFF.

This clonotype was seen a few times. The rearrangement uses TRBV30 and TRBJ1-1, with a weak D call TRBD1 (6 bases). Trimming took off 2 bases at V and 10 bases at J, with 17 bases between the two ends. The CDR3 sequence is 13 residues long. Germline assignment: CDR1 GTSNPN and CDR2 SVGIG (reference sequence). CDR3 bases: TGTGCCTGGAGTCTTGGGGGCGCACCAGGAGCTTTCTTT. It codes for CAWSLGGAPGAFF.

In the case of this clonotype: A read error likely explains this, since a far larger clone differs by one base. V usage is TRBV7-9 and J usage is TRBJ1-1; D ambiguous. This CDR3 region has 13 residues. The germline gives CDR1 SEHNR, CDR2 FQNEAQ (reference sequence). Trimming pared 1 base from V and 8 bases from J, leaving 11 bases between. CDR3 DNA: TGTGCCAGCAGCTTAGATTTCGGTACCGAAGCTTTCTTT. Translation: CASSLDFGTEAFF.

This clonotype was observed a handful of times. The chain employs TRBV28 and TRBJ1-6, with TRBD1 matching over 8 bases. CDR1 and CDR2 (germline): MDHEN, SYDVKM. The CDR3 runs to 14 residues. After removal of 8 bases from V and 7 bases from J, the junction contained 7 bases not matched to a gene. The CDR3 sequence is CASAPGQANSPLHF. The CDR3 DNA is TGTGCCAGCGCTCCGGGACAGGCAAATTCACCCCTCCACTTT. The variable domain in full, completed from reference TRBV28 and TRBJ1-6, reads DVKVTQSSRYLVKRTGEKVFLECVQDMDHENMFWYRQDPGLGLRLIYFSYDVKMKEKGDIPEGYSVSREKKERFSLILESASTNQTSMYLCASAPGQANSPLHFGNGTRLTVT.

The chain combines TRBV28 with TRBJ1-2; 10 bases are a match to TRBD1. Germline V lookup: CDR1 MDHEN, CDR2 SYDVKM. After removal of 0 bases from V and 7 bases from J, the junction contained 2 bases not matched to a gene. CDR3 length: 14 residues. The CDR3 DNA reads TGTGCCAGCAGTTTATGGACAGGGGGCTCTGGCTACACCTTC. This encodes CASSLWTGGSGYTF.

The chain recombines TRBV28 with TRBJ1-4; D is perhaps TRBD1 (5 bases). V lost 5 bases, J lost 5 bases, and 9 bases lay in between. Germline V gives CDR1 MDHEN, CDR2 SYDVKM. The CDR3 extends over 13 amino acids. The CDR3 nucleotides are TGTGCCAGCAGTAGACAGTACAATGAAAAACTGTTTTTT. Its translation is CASSRQYNEKLFF. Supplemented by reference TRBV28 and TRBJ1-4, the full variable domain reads DVKVTQSSRYLVKRTGEKVFLECVQDMDHENMFWYRQDPGLGLRLIYFSYDVKMKEKGDIPEGYSVSREKKERFSLILESASTNQTSMYLCASSRQYNEKLFFGSGTQLSVL.

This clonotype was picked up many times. The CDR3 protein is CASTSTYEQYF. Here the CDR3 DNA reads TGTGCCAGCACTAGTACCTACGAGCAGTACTTC. The V and J genes are TRBV28 and TRBJ2-7; D is ambiguous. CDR3 length: 11 residues. Germline V lookup: CDR1 MDHEN, CDR2 SYDVKM. V was pared by 7 bases and J by 2 bases, with 6 bases between.

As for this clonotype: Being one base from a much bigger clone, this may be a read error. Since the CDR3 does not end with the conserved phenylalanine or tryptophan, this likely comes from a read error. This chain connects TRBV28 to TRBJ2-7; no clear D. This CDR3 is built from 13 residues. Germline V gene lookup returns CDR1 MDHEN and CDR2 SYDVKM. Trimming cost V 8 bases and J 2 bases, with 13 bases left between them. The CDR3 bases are TGTGCCAGCTACCGGGTCACCCCCTACGAGCAGTACCTC. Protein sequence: CASYRVTPYEQYL.

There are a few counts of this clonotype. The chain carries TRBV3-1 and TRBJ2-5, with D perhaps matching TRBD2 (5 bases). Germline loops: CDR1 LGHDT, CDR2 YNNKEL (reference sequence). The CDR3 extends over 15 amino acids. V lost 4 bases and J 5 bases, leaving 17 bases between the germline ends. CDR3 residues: CASSPGLGRLETQYF. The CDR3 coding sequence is TGTGCCAGCAGCCCCGGCCTAGGGAGACTCGAGACCCAGTACTTC.

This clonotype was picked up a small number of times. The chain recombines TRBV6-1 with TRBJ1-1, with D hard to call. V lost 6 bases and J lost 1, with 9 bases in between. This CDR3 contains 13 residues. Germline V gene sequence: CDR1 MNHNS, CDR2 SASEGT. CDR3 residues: CASRALRNTEAFF. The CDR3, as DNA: TGTGCCAGCAGGGCCCTGAGGAACACTGAAGCTTTCTTT.

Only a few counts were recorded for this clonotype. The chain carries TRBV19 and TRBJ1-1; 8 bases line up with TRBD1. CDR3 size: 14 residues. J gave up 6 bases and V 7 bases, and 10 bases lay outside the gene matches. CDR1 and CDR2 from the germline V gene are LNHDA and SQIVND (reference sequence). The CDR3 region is CASIQDREVPEAFF. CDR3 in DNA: TGTGCCAGTATCCAGGACAGGGAGGTCCCTGAAGCTTTCTTT.

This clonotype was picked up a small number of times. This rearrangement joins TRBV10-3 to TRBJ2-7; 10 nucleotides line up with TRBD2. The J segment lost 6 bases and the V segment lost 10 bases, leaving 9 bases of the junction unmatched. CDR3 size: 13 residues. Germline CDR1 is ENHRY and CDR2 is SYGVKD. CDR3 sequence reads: CATTGTSETEQYF. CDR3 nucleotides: TGTGCCACAACCGGGACTAGCGAGACCGAGCAGTACTTC.

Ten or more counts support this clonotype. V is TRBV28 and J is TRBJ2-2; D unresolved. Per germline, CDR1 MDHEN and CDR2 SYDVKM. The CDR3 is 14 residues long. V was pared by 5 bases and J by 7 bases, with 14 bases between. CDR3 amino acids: CASSPFRAVGELFF. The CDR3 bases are TGTGCCAGCAGTCCCTTTAGGGCCGTCGGGGAGCTGTTTTTT. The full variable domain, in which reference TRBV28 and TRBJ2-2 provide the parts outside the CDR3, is DVKVTQSSRYLVKRTGEKVFLECVQDMDHENMFWYRQDPGLGLRLIYFSYDVKMKEKGDIPEGYSVSREKKERFSLILESASTNQTSMYLCASSPFRAVGELFFGEGSRLTVL.

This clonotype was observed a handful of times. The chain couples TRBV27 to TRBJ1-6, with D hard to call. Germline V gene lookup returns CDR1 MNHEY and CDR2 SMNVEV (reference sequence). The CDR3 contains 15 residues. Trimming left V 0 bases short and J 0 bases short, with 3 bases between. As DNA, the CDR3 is TGTGCCAGCAGTTTATCGGACTCCTATAATTCACCCCTCCACTTT. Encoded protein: CASSLSDSYNSPLHF.

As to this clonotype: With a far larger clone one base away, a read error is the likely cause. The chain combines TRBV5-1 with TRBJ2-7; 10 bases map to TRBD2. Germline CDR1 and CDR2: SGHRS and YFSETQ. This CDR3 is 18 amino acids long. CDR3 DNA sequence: TGTGCCAGCAGCCAAGCCGCTAGCGGGAGATCTGTGTGGTGCGAGCAGTACTTC. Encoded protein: CASSQAASGRSVWCEQYF.

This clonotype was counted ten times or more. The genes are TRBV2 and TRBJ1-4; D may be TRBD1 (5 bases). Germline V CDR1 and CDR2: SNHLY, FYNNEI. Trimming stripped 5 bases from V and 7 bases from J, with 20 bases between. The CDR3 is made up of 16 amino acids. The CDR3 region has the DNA TGTGCCAGCAGTCAGGGCAGGATTTCGTCTGGTGAAAAACTGTTTTTT. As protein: CASSQGRISSGEKLFF.

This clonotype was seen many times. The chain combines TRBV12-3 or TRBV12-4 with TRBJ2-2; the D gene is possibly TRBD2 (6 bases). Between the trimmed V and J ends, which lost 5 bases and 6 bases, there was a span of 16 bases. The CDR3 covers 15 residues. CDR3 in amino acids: CASSPPGLGAGELFF. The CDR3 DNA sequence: TGTGCCAGCAGTCCGCCGGGACTCGGGGCCGGGGAGCTGTTTTTT.

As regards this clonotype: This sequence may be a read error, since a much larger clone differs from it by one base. CDR3 sequence: CASSFFGLRTDYERYF. DNA for the CDR3: TGTGCCAGCAGCTTCTTCGGCCTGAGGACAGACTACGAGCGGTACTTC. This chain links TRBV13 with TRBJ2-7; possible D gene TRBD1, 6 bases. Germline V gene sequence: CDR1 PRHDT, CDR2 FYEKMQ (reference sequence). The CDR3 length is 16 residues.